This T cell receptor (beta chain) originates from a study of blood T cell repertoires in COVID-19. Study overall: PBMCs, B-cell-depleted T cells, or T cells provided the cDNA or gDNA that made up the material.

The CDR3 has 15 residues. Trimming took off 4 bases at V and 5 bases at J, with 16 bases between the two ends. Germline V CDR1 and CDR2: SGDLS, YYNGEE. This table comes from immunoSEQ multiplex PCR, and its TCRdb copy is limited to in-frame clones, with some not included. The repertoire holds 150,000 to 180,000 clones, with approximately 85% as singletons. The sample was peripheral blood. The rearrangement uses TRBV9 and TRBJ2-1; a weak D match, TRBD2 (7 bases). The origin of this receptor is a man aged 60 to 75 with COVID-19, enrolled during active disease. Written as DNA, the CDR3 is TGTGCCAGCAGCCCCCCACAGGGAGGGGACAATGAGCAGTTCTTC. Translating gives CASSPPQGGDNEQFF.